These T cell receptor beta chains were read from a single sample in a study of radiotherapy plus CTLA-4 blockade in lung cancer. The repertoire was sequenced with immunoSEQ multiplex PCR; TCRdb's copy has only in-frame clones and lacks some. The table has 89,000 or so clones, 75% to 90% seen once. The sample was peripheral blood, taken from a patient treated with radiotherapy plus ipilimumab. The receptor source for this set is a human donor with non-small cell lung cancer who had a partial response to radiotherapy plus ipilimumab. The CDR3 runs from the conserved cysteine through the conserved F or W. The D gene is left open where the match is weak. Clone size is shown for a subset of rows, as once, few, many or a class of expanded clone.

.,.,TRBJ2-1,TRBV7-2,TGTGCCAGCAGCTCCTTAGCGGCCTACAATGAGCAGTTCTTC,CASSSLAAYNEQFF
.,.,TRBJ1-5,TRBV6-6,TGTGCCAGCAGTTTACCGGGAACCCATCAGCCCCAGCATTTT,CASSLPGTHQPQHF
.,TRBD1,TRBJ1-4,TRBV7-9,TGTGCCAGCAGCCCTAACAGGGGAACTAATGAAAAACTGTTTTTT,CASSPNRGTNEKLFF
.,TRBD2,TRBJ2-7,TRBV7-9,TGTGCCAGCAGCCAAAGCGGGGGTCTCAACGAGCAGTACTTC,CASSQSGGLNEQYF
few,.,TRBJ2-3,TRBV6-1,TGTGCCAGCAGTGACCCCTCCAGGGGCTTCGGCACAGATACGCAGTATTTT,CASSDPSRGFGTDTQYF
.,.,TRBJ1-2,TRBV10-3,TGTGCCATCAGTGGGAGAATAATAGGGGCTAACTATGGCTACACCTTC,CAISGRIIGANYGYTF
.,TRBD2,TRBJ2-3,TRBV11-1,TGTGCCAGCAGCTTAGGTAAAGCGGGAAGGCGCGCAGATACGCAGTATTTT,CASSLGKAGRRADTQYF
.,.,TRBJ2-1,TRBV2,TGTGCCAGCATTCCCCAAGGGGTGGCCTCCTACAATGAGCAGTTCTTC,CASIPQGVASYNEQFF
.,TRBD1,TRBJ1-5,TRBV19,TGTGCCAGTACCCCGCCTTGGACAGGAGTATATCAGCCCCAGCATTTT,CASTPPWTGVYQPQHF
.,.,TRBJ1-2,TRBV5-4,TGTGCCAGCAGCTTGGGGGGAGGGGCGGTCTATGGCTACACCTTC,CASSLGGGAVYGYTF
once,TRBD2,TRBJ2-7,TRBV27,TGTGCCAGCAGGCATACGAGAGCGGGGGTCGAGCAGTACTTC,CASRHTRAGVEQYF
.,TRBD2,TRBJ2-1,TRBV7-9,TGTGCCAGCAGCTCCGTGACTAGCGGTTACAATGAGCAGTTCTTC,CASSSVTSGYNEQFF
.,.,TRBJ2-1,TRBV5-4,TGTGCCAGCAGCTTGGAATCGGCAGGACACTACTCCTACAATGAGCAGTTCTTC,CASSLESAGHYSYNEQFF
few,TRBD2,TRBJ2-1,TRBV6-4,TGTGCCAGCAGTGACGGCGGGAGGCCATACAATGAGCAGTTCTTC,CASSDGGRPYNEQFF
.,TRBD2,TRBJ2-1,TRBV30,TGTGCCTGGACCGAGAGGAGACTAGCGGGCCGACTCGATCTATACAATGAGCAGTTCTTC,CAWTERRLAGRLDLYNEQFF
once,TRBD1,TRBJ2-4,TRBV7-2,TGTGCCAGCAGCCAAAACCCGACCACAGGGGTAGCCAAAAACATTCAGTACTTC,CASSQNPTTGVAKNIQYF
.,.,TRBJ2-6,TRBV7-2,TGTGCCAGCAGCTGGAGTTTCTCTGGGGCCAACGTCCTGACTTTC,CASSWSFSGANVLTF
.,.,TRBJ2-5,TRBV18,TGTGCCAGCTCACCCCTATCGGGGGAAGAGACCCAGTACTTC,CASSPLSGEETQYF
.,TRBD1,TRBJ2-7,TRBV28,TGTGCCAGCACTATACCACGGGACAGGTCGGGCGAGCAGTACTTC,CASTIPRDRSGEQYF